The clone carrying this T cell receptor (beta chain) has only a few counts. The antigen remains undetermined. The data were obtained in a study of Graves' ophthalmopathy and Graves' hyperthyroidism. Study-level background: If no ophthalmopathy appeared within 18 months of follow-up, hyperthyroidism was termed stable.

Hyperthyroidism patients had new diagnoses, durations under 2 months, and ages of 18 to 65. Whole-study results and caveats: Blood also carried most expanded thyroid clonotypes exceeding 0.001 frequency.

The V end was cut by 6 bases, the J end by 10 bases, with 10 bases between. The germline V gene encodes CDR1 SNHLY and CDR2 FYNNEI. The CDR3 is made up of 12 amino acids. TCR beta CDR3 regions were amplified from RNA transcripts. Second-round multiplex PCR came after a first-round RT-PCR that employed HTBI primers. TCRdb re-called the multiplex PCR reads with MiXCR, one entry per CDR3 protein. The table lists around 1.1 million distinct CDR3 sequences, about two fifths of them singletons. Sequences were obtained from peripheral blood or thyroid tissue (not recorded which). The origin of this receptor is an adult man with Graves' hyperthyroidism. V gene TRBV2 combines with J gene TRBJ1-6; D is undetermined. Written as DNA, the CDR3 is TGTGCCAGCAGGGGGAGGATCTCACCCCTCCACTTT. This codes for CASRGRISPLHF.